This T cell receptor beta chain was identified in a study of blood T cell repertoires in COVID-19. Study-level information: The study drew acute and convalescent COVID-19 samples from the United States, Italy and Spain.

The CDR3 contains 13 residues. Between the trimmed V and J ends, which lost 0 bases and 0 bases, there was a span of 3 bases. CDR1 GTSNPN and CDR2 SVGIG come from the germline V gene (reference sequence). Under the authors' procedure: Cell counts per sample came from amplifying reference gene primers. TCRdb keeps only in-frame clones here, not all; method: immunoSEQ multiplex PCR. V and J calls plus clone size are reproduced from that table; the DNA served to infer D and trimming. Of about 200,000 clones in the sample, approximately 83% are singletons; the top ten hold around 30%. The chain combines TRBV30 with TRBJ1-3; D unresolved. The receptor was derived from a middle-aged man with acute or convalescent COVID-19. Specimen: peripheral blood. The CDR3 nucleotides are TGTGCCTGGAGTGTCAGCTCTGGAAACACCATATATTTT. It encodes CAWSVSSGNTIYF.